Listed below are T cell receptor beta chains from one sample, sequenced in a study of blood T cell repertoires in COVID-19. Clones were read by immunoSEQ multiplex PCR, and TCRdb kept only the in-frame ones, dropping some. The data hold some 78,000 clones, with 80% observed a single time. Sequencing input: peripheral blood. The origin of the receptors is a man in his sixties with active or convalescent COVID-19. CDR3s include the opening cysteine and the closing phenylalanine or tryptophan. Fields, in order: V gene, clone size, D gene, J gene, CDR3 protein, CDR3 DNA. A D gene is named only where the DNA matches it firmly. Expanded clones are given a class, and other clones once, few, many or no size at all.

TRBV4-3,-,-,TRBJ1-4,CASSQDGRSNEKLFF,TGCGCCAGCAGCCAAGATGGCAGGTCTAATGAAAAACTGTTTTTT
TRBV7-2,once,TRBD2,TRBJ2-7,CASSPVQLAGGSYEQYF,TGTGCCAGCAGCCCCGTTCAGCTAGCGGGGGGAAGCTACGAGCAGTACTTC
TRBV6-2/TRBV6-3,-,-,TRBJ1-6,CASSYSNHGSPLHF,TGTGCCAGCAGTTACTCGAACCACGGGTCACCCCTCCACTTT
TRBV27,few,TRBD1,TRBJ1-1,CASSSVTRGPEAFF,TGTGCCAGCAGTTCAGTCACTAGGGGGCCTGAAGCTTTCTTT
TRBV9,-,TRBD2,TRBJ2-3,CASSVAKRGNTDTQYF,TGTGCCAGCAGCGTAGCGAAGCGGGGAAACACAGATACGCAGTATTTT
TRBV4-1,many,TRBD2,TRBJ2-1,CASSHGTSGGYLTDEQFF,TGCGCCAGCAGCCACGGGACTAGCGGGGGGTACTTGACGGATGAGCAGTTCTTC
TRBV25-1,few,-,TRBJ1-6,CASSGRTAYNSPLHF,TGTGCCAGCAGTGGACGGACAGCTTATAATTCACCCCTCCACTTT
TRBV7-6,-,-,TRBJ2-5,CASSRSYQETQYF,TGTGCCAGCAGCCGTAGCTACCAAGAGACCCAGTACTTC
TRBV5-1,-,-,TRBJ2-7,CASSLASGSSYEQYF,TGCGCCAGCAGCTTGGCCAGTGGCAGCTCCTACGAGCAGTACTTC
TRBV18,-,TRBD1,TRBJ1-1,CASSPRQGGDTEAFF,TGTGCCAGCTCACCACGACAGGGGGGGGACACTGAAGCTTTCTTT
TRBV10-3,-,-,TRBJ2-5,CAISESPSGIETQYF,TGTGCCATCAGTGAGTCGCCCAGCGGAATCGAGACCCAGTACTTC
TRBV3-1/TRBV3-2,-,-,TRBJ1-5,CASSPGHSQPQHF,TGTGCCAGCAGCCCAGGCCATAGTCAGCCCCAGCATTTT
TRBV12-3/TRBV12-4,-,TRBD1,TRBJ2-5,CASGQDRGTDF,TGTGCCAGCGGCCAAGACAGGGGCACGGACTTC
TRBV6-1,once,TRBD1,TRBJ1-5,CASSEQGASPNQPQHF,TGTGCCAGCAGTGAACAGGGGGCCTCCCCCAATCAGCCCCAGCATTTT
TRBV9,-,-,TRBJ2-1,CASSVAGALGIGNEQFF,TGTGCCAGCAGCGTAGCAGGGGCCCTAGGTATAGGCAATGAGCAGTTCTTC
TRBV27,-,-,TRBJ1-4,CASRGTGGEKLFF,TGTGCCAGCAGGGGGACCGGGGGGGAAAAACTGTTTTTT
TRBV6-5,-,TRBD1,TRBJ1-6,CASSRDRGFSPLHF,TGTGCCAGCAGCCGGGACAGGGGGTTTTCACCCCTCCACTTT
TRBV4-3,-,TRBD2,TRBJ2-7,CASSRYRGVGSYEQYF,TGCGCCAGCAGCCGCTACCGGGGGGTGGGTTCCTACGAGCAGTACTTC
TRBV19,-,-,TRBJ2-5,CASCQPGLQETQYF,TGTGCCAGTTGCCAACCGGGATTGCAAGAGACCCAGTACTTC
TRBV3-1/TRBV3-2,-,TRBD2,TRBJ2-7,CASSQSGGAYEQYF,TGTGCCAGCAGCCAATCCGGGGGGGCCTACGAGCAGTACTTC
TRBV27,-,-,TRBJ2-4,CASSFGGGPLAKNIQYF,TGTGCCAGCAGTTTTGGGGGAGGCCCCCTAGCCAAAAACATTCAGTACTTC
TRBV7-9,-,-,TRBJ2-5,CASSPETKETQYF,TGTGCCAGCAGCCCCGAGACTAAAGAGACCCAGTACTTC
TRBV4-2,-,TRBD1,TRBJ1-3,CASSHIERQGAYGNTIYF,TGTGCCAGCAGTCATATTGAGAGACAGGGGGCCTATGGAAACACCATATATTTT
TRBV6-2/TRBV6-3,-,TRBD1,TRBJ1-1,CASSSPGQGNTEAFF,TGTGCCAGCAGTTCCCCGGGACAGGGGAACACTGAAGCTTTCTTT
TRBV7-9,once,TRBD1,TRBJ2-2,CASSSPGTGLAGELFF,TGTGCCAGCAGCTCACCCGGGACAGGGTTAGCCGGGGAGCTGTTTTTT
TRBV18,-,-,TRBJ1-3,CASSPARDSGNTIYF,TGTGCCAGCTCACCAGCACGGGACTCTGGAAACACCATATATTTT
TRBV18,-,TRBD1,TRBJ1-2,CASSRGQGNYGYTF,TGTGCCAGCTCACGTGGACAGGGGAACTATGGCTACACCTTC
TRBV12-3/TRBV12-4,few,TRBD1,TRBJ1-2,CASSERDSYGYTF,TGTGCCAGCAGTGAACGGGACAGCTATGGCTACACCTTC
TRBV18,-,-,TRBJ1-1,CASSPLDDPGTEAFF,TGTGCCAGCTCACCGCTAGACGACCCGGGCACTGAAGCTTTCTTT
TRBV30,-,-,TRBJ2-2,CAWRAGVNTGELFF,TGTGCCTGGAGGGCAGGGGTTAACACCGGGGAGCTGTTTTTT
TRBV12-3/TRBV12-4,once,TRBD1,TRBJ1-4,CASSKGQNEKLFF,TGTGCCAGCAGCAAGGGACAGAATGAAAAACTGTTTTTT
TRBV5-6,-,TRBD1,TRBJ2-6,CASSPLGQGSSGANVLTF,TGTGCCAGCAGCCCATTGGGACAGGGAAGCTCTGGGGCCAACGTCCTGACTTTC
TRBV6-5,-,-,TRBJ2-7,CASSPSIESSYEQYF,TGTGCCAGCAGTCCATCCATCGAGAGCTCCTACGAGCAGTACTTC
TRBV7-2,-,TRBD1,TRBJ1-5,CASSLGGTAGQPQHF,TGTGCCAGCAGCTTAGGGGGGACAGCGGGTCAGCCCCAGCATTTT
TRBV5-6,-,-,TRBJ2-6,CASSQSRDTNSGANVLTF,TGTGCCAGCAGCCAGAGCCGGGACACAAACTCTGGGGCCAACGTCCTGACTTTC
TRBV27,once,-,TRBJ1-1,CASSSGVENTEAFF,TGTGCCAGCAGTTCTGGAGTGGAGAACACTGAAGCTTTCTTT
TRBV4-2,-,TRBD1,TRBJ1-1,CASSQAGTGAMNTEAFF,TGTGCCAGCAGCCAAGCCGGGACAGGGGCGATGAACACTGAAGCTTTCTTT
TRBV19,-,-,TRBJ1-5,CASSISGDWSNQPQHF,TGTGCCAGTAGTATAAGCGGGGACTGGAGCAATCAGCCCCAGCATTTT
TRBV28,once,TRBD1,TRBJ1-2,CASSPRDSQGYTF,TGTGCCAGCAGTCCTCGGGACAGCCAGGGCTACACCTTC
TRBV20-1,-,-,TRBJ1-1,CSASRQGGTEAFF,TGCAGTGCTAGTAGGCAGGGAGGCACTGAAGCTTTCTTT
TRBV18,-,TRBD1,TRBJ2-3,CASSSRQGADTQYF,TGTGCCAGCTCATCGCGACAGGGGGCAGATACGCAGTATTTT
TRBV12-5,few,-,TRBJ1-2,CASRVRGYTF,TGTGCTAGCAGGGTTCGTGGCTACACCTTC
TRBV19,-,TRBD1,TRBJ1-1,CASKDRGTGTEAFF,TGTGCCAGTAAAGACAGGGGGACAGGCACTGAAGCTTTCTTT
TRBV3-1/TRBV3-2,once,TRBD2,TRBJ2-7,CASAQGGYEQYF,TGTGCCAGCGCCCAGGGAGGGTACGAGCAGTACTTC
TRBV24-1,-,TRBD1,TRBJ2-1,CATSDLRDSEQFF,TGTGCCACCAGTGATTTAAGGGACAGTGAGCAGTTCTTC
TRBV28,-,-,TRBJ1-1,CASSLSRRGTEAFF,TGTGCCAGCAGTTTATCCAGGAGGGGCACTGAAGCTTTCTTT
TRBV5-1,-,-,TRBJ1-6,CASSLGTAQGFYNSPLHF,TGCGCCAGCAGCCTCGGAACAGCCCAGGGGTTCTATAATTCACCCCTCCACTTT
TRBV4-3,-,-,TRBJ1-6,CASSQDIRGHSSSPLHF,TGCGCCAGCAGCCAAGATATCAGGGGCCATTCCAGTTCACCCCTCCACTTT
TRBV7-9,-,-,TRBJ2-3,CASSLEGSTDTQYF,TGTGCCAGCAGCTTAGAGGGGTCCACAGATACGCAGTATTTT
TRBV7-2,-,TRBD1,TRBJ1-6,CASSMRQGRDGSPLHF,TGTGCCAGCAGCATGCGACAGGGAAGGGATGGTTCACCCCTCCACTTT
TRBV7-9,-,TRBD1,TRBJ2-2,CASSPGQGSGELFF,TGTGCCAGCAGCCCCGGACAGGGGTCTGGGGAGCTGTTTTTT
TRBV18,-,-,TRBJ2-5,CASSPPSSLETQYF,TGTGCCAGCTCACCACCTTCTAGCTTGGAGACCCAGTACTTC